This T cell receptor beta chain appears in the sequencing data of a study of blood T cell repertoires in COVID-19. Study-level background: From the United States, Italy and Spain came samples of acute and convalescent COVID-19. PBMCs, B-cell-depleted T cells, or T cells provided the cDNA or gDNA that made up the material.

Some clones are missing from TCRdb's copy, which holds only in-frame ones; the method was immunoSEQ multiplex PCR. The table includes 250,000 to 300,000 clones, approximately 90% detected once. In terms of age and location, participants ranged from about 18 to 95 years and lived in about two dozen US areas. Sequences were obtained from PBMCs or T cells enriched from blood (not recorded which). The TCR was taken from a woman aged 40 to 50 with acute COVID-19.

In DNA form, the CDR3 reads TGTGCCAGCAGCTCTCACGGGGTGGGGGAGACCCAGTACTTC. Protein product: CASSSHGVGETQYF. The chain recombines TRBV11-3 with TRBJ2-5; D is perhaps TRBD2 (5 bases). Between the trimmed V and J ends, which lost 4 bases and 5 bases, there was a span of 14 bases. CDR1 is SGHNT, CDR2 YENEEA, per germline. This CDR3 comprises 14 residues.